This TCR beta chain was sequenced during a study of shared clonotypes between healthy human individuals. For the study at large: Per-donor plates numbered three CD4 naive, three CD4 memory, two CD8 naive and one CD8 memory.

The V gene end was trimmed by 6 bases and the J gene end by 6 bases; junction bases not matched to a gene: 19. Germline lookup yields CDR1 SNHLY and CDR2 FYNNEI. CDR3 length equals 19 residues. The study's findings and limits: Naive subsets typically showed greater estimated richness than memory subsets.

With respect to this clone: Its antigen is unidentified.

Genomic DNA per cell subset filled all wells of several immunoSEQ plates. Repertoires were generated with immunoSEQ multiplex PCR, while TCRdb's copy carries only in-frame clones and drops some. The sample lists over 2 million clones, over 85% seen once, with approximately 0.13% in the top ten. This clonotype was obtained from a man in his late teens or twenties in good health. The genes are TRBV2 and TRBJ2-2; 10 bases match TRBD2. Sequenced sample: naive CD4+ T cells sorted from blood. Subset denoted: CD45RA+ positively selected. CDR3 amino acids: CASRPIWGSGRKGPGELFF. For the CDR3, the DNA is TGTGCCAGCAGACCCATTTGGGGTAGCGGGAGGAAAGGTCCCGGGGAGCTGTTTTTT.